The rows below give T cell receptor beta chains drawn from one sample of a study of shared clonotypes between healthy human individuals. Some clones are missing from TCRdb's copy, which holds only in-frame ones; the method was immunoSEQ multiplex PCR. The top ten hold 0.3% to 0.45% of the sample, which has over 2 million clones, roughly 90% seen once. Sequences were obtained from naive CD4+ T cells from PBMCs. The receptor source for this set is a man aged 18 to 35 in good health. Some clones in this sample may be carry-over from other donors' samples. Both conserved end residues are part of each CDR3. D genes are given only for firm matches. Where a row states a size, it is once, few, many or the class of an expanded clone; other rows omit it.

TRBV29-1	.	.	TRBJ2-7	CSVSGSYEQYF	TGCAGCGTTAGTGGCTCCTACGAGCAGTACTTC
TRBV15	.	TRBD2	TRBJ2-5	CATSGEGWETQYF	TGTGCCACCAGCGGGGAGGGTTGGGAGACCCAGTACTTC
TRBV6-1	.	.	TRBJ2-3	CASKEPGSSTDTQYF	TGTGCCAGCAAAGAACCCGGTTCCAGCACAGATACGCAGTATTTT
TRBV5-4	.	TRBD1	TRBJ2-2	CASSRWGTVNTGELFF	TGTGCCAGCAGCCGGTGGGGGACAGTGAACACCGGGGAGCTGTTTTTT
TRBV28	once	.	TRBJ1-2	CASSPPPTNYGYTF	TGTGCCAGCAGTCCTCCGCCCACTAACTATGGCTACACCTTC
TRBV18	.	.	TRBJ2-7	CASSLGQPLGQYF	TGTGCCAGCTCACTCGGACAGCCACTAGGGCAGTACTTC
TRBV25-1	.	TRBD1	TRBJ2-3	CASSPRTGFETDTQYF	TGTGCCAGCAGTCCTCGGACAGGCTTTGAGACAGATACGCAGTATTTT
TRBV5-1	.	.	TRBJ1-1	CASAFTGITEAFF	TGCGCCAGCGCTTTTACAGGGATCACTGAAGCTTTCTTT
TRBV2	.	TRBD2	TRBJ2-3	CASKMTSVLTDTQYF	TGTGCCAGCAAGATGACTAGCGTGCTCACAGATACGCAGTATTTT
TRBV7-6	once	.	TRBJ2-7	CASSRTGTYEQYF	TGTGCCAGCAGCCGTACAGGGACCTACGAGCAGTACTTC
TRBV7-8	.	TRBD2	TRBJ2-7	CASSWGGTGRSYEQYF	TGTGCCAGCAGCTGGGGGGGGACTGGACGCTCCTACGAGCAGTACTTC
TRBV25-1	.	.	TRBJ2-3	CASRLGVGTQYF	TGTGCCAGCAGGTTGGGAGTGGGTACGCAGTATTTT
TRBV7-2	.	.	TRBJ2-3	CASSSFISSTDTQYF	TGTGCCAGCAGCTCTTTTATTTCTAGCACAGATACGCAGTATTTT
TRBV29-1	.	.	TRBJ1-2	CSVTPGGYGYTF	TGCAGCGTTACGCCTGGAGGATATGGCTACACCTTC
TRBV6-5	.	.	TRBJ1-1	CASSDRSRTEAFF	TGTGCCAGCAGCGACAGGTCTCGGACTGAAGCTTTCTTT
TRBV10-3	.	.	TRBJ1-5	CAISGGTLAQHF	TGTGCCATCAGTGGGGGGACCTTGGCCCAGCATTTT
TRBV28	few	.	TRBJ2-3	CASSLGGSTDTQYF	TGTGCCAGCAGTTTAGGGGGTAGCACAGATACGCAGTATTTT
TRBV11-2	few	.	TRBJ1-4	CASSFRTTNEKLFF	TGTGCCAGCAGCTTTAGAACGACTAATGAAAAACTGTTTTTT
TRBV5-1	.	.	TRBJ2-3	CASSYIGTDTQYF	TGCGCCAGCAGCTACATCGGCACAGATACGCAGTATTTT
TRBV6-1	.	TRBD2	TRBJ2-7	CASLKGLAETYEQYF	TGTGCCAGCTTGAAGGGACTAGCCGAAACCTACGAGCAGTACTTC
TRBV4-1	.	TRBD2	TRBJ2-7	CASSQVSGRMNEQYF	TGCGCCAGCAGCCAAGTTAGCGGGAGGATGAACGAGCAGTACTTC
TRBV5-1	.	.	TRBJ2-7	CASSLDGNSYEQYF	TGCGCCAGCAGCTTGGACGGAAACTCCTACGAGCAGTACTTC
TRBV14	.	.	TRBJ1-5	CASSQAGSNQPQHF	TGTGCCAGCAGCCAAGCGGGTAGCAATCAGCCCCAGCATTTT
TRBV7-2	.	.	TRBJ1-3	CASSLGGLSSGNTIYF	TGTGCCAGCAGCTTAGGGGGTTTAAGCTCTGGAAACACCATATATTTT
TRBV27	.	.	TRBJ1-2	CASGFKQGEFNYGYTF	TGTGCCAGCGGCTTTAAGCAGGGCGAATTTAACTATGGCTACACCTTC
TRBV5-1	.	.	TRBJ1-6	CASSFTLQDQNSPLHF	TGCGCCAGCAGCTTTACCCTACAGGACCAAAATTCACCCCTCCACTTT
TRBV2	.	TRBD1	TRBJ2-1	CASSDLRTGGSYNEQFF	TGTGCCAGCAGTGATTTAAGAACAGGGGGCTCCTACAATGAGCAGTTCTTC
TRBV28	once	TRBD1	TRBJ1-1	CASYPPGQGNTEAFF	TGTGCCAGTTATCCCCCGGGACAGGGGAACACTGAAGCTTTCTTT
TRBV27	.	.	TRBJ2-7	CASSSLYEQYF	TGTGCCAGCAGCTCCCTCTACGAGCAGTACTTC
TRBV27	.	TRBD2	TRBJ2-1	CASSFTQGLAFREQFF	TGTGCCAGCAGTTTTACTCAGGGACTAGCGTTTCGTGAGCAGTTCTTC
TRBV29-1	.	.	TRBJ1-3	CSVDRVLAGNTIYF	TGCAGCGTTGATCGGGTACTAGCTGGAAACACCATATATTTT
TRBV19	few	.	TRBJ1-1	CASSMVPANTEAFF	TGTGCCAGTAGTATGGTGCCGGCGAACACTGAAGCTTTCTTT
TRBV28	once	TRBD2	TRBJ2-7	CASSLSASGLGQYF	TGTGCCAGCAGTTTATCCGCTAGCGGGCTGGGGCAGTACTTC
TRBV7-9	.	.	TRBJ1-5	CASSSGGNQPQHF	TGTGCCAGCAGCTCCGGGGGCAATCAGCCCCAGCATTTT
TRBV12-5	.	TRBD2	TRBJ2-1	CASGLGLAGGLHEQFF	TGTGCTAGTGGTCTCGGACTAGCGGGAGGTTTGCATGAGCAGTTCTTC
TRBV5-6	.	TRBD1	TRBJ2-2	CASSPGPGTANTGELFF	TGTGCCAGCAGCCCCGGTCCCGGGACAGCGAACACCGGGGAGCTGTTTTTT
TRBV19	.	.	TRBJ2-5	CASSIRVQETQYF	TGTGCCAGTAGTATCCGGGTACAAGAGACCCAGTACTTC